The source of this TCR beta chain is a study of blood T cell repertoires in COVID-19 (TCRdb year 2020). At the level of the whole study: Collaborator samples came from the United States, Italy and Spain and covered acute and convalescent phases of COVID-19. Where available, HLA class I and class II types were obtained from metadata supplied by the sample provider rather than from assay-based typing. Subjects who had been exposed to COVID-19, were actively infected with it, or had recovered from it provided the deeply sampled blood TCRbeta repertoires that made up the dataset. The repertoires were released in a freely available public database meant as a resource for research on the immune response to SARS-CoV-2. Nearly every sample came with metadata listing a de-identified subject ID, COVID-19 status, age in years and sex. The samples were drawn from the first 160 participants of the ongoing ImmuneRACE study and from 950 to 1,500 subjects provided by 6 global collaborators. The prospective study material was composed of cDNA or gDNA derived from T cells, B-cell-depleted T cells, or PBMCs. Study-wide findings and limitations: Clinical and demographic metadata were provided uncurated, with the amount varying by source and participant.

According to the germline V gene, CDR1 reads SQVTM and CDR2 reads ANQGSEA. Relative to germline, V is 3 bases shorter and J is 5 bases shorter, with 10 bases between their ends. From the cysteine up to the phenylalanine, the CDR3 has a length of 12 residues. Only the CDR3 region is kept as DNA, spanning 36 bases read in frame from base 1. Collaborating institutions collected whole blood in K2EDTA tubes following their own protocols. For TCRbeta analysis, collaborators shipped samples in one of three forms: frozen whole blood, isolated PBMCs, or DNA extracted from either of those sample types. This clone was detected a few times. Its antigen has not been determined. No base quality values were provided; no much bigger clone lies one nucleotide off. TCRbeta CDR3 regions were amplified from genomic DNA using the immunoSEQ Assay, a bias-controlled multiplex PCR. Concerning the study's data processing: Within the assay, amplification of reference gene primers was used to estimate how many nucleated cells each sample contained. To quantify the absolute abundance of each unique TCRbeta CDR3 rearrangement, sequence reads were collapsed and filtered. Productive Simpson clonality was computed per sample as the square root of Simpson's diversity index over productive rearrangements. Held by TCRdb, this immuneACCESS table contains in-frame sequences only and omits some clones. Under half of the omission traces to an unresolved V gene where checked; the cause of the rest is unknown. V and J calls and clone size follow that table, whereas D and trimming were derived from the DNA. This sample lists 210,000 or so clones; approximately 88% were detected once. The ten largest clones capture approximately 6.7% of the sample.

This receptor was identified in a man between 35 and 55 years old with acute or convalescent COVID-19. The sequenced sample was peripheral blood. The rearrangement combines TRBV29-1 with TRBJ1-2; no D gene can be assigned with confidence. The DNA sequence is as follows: TGCAGCGTTGAGACCAGGTTGTATGGCTACACCTTC. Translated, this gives CSVETRLYGYTF.